The subject of this entry is one T cell receptor beta chain. The antigen is unknown. The sample belongs to a study of T cell repertoires and Cas9 in healthy adults. Study-level background: SpCas9-reactive CD4 and CD8 T cells were characterized for potency, cytotoxicity and lineage.

From germline, CDR1 is SGHTA and CDR2 FQGTGA. V lost 2 bases, J lost 9 bases, and 13 bases lay in between. The length of the CDR3 is 13 residues. Only in-frame clones appear in the TCRdb table, and some are missing; sequencing was by immunoSEQ multiplex PCR. The data hold approximately 22,000 clones, with roughly nine tenths observed a single time. Study-level findings and limits: SpCas9-reactive regulatory T cells reportedly mitigated SpCas9-reactive effector T cells in vitro.

Sample: CD4+ effector T cells (CD127+, CD25-, CD137-, CD154-) from PBMCs; culture status not recorded. This receptor was taken from a human donor in good health. This chain links TRBV7-3 with TRBJ2-5, with D perhaps TRBD1 or TRBD2 (5 bases each). The CDR3 DNA reads as TGTGCCAGCAGCTTAGGGGGACCATCAGCCCAGTACTTC. Translating it yields CASSLGGPSAQYF.